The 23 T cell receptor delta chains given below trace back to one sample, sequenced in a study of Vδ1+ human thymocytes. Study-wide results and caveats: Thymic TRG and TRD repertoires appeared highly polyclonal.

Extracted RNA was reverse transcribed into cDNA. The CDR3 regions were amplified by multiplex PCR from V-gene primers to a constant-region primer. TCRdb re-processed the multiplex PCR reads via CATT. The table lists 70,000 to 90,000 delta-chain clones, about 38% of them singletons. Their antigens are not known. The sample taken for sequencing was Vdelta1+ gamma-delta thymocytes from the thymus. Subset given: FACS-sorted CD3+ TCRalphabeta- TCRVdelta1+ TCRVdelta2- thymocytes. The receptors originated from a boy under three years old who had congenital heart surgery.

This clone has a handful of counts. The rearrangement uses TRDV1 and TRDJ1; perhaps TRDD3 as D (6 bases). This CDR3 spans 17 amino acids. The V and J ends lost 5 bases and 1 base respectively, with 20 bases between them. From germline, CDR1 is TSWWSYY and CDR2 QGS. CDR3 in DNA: TGTGCTCTTGGGAACACCCTTAGATACGGAGGCACCGATAAACTCATCTTT. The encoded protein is CALGNTLRYGGTDKLIF.

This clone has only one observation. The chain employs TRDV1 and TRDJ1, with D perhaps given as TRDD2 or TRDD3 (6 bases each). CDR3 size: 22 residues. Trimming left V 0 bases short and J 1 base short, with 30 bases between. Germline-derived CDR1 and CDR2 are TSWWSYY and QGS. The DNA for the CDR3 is TGTGCTCTTGGGGAACTCCGCCTTCCGACTGGCTGGGGTCCGGGGGGCACCGATAAACTCATCTTT. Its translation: CALGELRLPTGWGPGGTDKLIF.

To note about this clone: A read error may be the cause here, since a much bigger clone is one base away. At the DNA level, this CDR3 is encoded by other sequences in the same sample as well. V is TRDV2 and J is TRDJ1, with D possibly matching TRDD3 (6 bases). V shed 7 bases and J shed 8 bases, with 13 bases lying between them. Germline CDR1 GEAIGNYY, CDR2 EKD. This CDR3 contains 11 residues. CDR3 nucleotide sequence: TGTGCCTGCTGGGGTGCTTGGAAACTCATCTTT. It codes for CACWGAWKLIF.

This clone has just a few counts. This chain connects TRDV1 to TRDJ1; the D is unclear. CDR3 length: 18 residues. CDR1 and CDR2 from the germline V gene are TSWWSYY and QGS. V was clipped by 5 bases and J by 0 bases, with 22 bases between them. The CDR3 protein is CALGNGVWRTSYTDKLIF. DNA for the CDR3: TGTGCTCTTGGGAACGGGGTCTGGAGGACATCGTACACCGATAAACTCATCTTT.

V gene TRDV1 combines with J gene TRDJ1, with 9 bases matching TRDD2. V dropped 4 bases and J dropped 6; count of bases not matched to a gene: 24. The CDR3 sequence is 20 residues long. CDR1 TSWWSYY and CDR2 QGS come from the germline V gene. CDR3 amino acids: CALGATPSYGLRGLANKLIF. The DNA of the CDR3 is TGTGCTCTTGGGGCGACGCCTTCCTACGGTTTACGGGGCTTAGCGAATAAACTCATCTTT.

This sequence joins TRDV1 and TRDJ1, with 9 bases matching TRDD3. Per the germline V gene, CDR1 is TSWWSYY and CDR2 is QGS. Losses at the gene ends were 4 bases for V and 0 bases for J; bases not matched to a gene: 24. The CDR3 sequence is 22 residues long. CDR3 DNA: TGTGCTCTTGGGGTCCGCTGTTATCCCCCTACTGGGGGAAGATCTTACACCGATAAACTCATCTTT. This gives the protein CALGVRCYPPTGGRSYTDKLIF.

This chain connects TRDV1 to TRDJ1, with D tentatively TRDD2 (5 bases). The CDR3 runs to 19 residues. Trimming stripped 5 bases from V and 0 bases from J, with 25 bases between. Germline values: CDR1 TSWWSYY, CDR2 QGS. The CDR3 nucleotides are TGTGCTCTTGGGTATCTACCTGGTCCTAAGGACCAGGACACCGATAAACTCATCTTT. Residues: CALGYLPGPKDQDTDKLIF.

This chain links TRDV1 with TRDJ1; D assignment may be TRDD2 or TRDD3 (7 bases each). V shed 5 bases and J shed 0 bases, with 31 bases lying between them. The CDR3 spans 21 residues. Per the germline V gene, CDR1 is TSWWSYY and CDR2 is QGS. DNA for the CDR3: TGTGCTCTTGGGCCGGGCCTTCCTTCTATACTGGGGATCGTGTACACCGATAAACTCATCTTT. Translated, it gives CALGPGLPSILGIVYTDKLIF.

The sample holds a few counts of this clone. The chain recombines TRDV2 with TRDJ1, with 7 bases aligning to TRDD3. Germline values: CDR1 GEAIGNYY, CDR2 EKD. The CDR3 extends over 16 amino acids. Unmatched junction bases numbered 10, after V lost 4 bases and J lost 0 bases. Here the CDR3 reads CACDTDWGLYTDKLIF. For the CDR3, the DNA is TGTGCCTGTGATACTGACTGGGGATTGTACACCGATAAACTCATCTTT.

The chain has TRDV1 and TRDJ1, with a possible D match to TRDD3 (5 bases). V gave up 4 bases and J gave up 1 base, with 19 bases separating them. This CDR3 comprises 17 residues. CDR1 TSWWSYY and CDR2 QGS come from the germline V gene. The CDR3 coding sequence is TGTGCTCTTGGGGCAAGAATTGGAGGGGGCTGCACCGATAAACTCATCTTT. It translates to CALGARIGGGCTDKLIF.

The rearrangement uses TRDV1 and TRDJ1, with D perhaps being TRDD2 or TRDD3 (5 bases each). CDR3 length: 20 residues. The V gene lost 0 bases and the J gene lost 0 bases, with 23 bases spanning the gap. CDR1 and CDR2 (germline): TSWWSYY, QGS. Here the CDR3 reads CALGELPPRDPLQYTDKLIF. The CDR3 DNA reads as TGTGCTCTTGGGGAACTTCCTCCTAGGGATCCGCTTCAATACACCGATAAACTCATCTTT.

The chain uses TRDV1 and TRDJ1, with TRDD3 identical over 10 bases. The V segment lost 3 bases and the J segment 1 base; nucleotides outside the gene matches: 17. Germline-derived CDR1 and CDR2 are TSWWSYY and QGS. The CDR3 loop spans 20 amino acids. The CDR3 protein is CALGDRTKYWGMRGTDKLIF. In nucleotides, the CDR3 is TGTGCTCTTGGGGACCGTACCAAGTACTGGGGGATGAGGGGCACCGATAAACTCATCTTT.

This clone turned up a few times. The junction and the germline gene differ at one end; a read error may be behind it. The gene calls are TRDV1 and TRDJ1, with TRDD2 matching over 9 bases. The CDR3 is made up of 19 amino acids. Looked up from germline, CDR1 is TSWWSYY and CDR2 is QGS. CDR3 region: CALGERPSFLRGGTDKLIF. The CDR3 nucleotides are TGTGCTCTCGGGGAACGACCCTCCTTCCTACGGGGGGGCACCGATAAACTCATCTTT.

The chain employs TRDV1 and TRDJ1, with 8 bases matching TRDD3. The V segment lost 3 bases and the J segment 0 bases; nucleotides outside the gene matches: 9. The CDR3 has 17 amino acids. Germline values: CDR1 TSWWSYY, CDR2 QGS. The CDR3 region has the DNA TGTGCTCTTGGGGACCATATGGGGGATCCTTACACCGATAAACTCATCTTT. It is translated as CALGDHMGDPYTDKLIF.

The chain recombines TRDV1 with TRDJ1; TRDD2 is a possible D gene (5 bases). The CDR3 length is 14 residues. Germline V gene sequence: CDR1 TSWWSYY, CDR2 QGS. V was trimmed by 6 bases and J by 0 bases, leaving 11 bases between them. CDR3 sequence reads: CALGLPLNTDKLIF. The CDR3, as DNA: TGTGCTCTTGGTCTTCCCCTAAACACCGATAAACTCATCTTT.

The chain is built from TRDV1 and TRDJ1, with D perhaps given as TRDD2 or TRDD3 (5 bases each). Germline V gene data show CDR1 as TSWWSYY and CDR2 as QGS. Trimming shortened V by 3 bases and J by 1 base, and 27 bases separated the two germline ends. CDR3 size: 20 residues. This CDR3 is CALGEIPPSFVRISTDKLIF. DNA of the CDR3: TGTGCTCTTGGGGAGATCCCTCCTAGTTTTGTCAGGATAAGCACCGATAAACTCATCTTT.

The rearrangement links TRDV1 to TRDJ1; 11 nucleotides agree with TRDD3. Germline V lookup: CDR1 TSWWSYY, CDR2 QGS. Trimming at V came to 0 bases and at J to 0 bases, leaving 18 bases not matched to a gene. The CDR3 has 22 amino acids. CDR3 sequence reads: CALGELHPTRAGGYWDTDKLIF. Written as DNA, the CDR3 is TGTGCTCTTGGGGAACTCCATCCTACGAGGGCTGGGGGATACTGGGACACCGATAAACTCATCTTT.

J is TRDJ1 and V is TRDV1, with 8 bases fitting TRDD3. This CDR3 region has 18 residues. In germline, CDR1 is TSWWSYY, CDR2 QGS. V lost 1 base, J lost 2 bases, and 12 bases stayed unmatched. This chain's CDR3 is CALGEQSHWGRGTDKLIF. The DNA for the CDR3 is TGTGCTCTTGGGGAACAGAGTCACTGGGGGCGAGGAACCGATAAACTCATCTTT.

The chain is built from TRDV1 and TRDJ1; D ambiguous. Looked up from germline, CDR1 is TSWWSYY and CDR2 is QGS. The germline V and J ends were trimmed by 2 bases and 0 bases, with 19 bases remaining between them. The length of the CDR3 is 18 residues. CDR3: CALGESRCSVTHTDKLIF. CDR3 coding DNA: TGTGCTCTTGGGGAATCTCGCTGTTCGGTGACCCACACCGATAAACTCATCTTT.

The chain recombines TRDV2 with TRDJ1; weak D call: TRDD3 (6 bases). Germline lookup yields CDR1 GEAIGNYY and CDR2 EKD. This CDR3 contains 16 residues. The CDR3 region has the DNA TGTGCTCGCACGTCGGGAACCCTGGGGTTCACCGATAAACTCATCTTT. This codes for CARTSGTLGFTDKLIF.

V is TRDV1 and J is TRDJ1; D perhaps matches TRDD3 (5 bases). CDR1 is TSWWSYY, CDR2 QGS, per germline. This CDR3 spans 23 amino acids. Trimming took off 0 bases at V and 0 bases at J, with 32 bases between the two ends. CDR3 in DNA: TGTGCTCTTGGGGAACTTTGTACTGGACTGCTACTACGAATGGTGGGCAACACCGATAAACTCATCTTT. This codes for CALGELCTGLLLRMVGNTDKLIF.

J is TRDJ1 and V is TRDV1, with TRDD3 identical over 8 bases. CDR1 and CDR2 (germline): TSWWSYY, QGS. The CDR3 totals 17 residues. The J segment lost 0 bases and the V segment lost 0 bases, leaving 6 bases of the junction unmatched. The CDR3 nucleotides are TGTGCTCTTGGGGAACTAAGGTGGGGGATTGACACCGATAAACTCATCTTT. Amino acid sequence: CALGELRWGIDTDKLIF.

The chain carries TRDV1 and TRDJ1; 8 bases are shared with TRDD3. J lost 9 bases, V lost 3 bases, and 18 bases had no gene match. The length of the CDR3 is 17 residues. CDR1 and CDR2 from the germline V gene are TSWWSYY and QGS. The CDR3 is CALGDPGPYWGAVELIF. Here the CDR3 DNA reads TGTGCTCTTGGGGACCCGGGGCCGTACTGGGGGGCGGTTGAACTCATCTTT.